The 14 T cell receptor beta chains below all came from one sample that was sequenced in a study of T-cell memory formation after mild COVID-19. Each CDR3 protein gets one entry after TCRdb re-called the 5' RACE reads with MiXCR. The sample records more than 150,000 distinct CDR3 sequences, 11% being singletons. Material: PBMCs or a T cell subset sorted from them (not recorded which). The origin of the receptors is a man aged 18 to 30 who had mild COVID-19 (a few samples of this study predate the infection). Cell type and time point are not known.

CDR3 sequence reads: CSARDQAGYNEQFF. The CDR3 DNA reads TGCAGTGCTAGAGATCAGGCAGGGTATAATGAGCAGTTCTTC. This rearrangement joins TRBV20-1 to TRBJ2-1, with D tentatively TRBD1 (5 bases). The CDR3 loop spans 14 amino acids. From germline, CDR1 is DFQATT and CDR2 SNEGSKA (reference sequence). V was pared by 0 bases and J by 7 bases, with 13 bases between.

Only a few counts were recorded for this clonotype. The chain uses TRBV6-5 and TRBJ2-1, with D possibly being TRBD2 (5 bases). The CDR3 sequence is 15 residues long. Between the trimmed V and J ends, which lost 0 bases and 3 bases, there was a span of 9 bases. Germline CDR1 MNHEY, CDR2 SVGAGI. This CDR3 is CASSYSPSLYNEQFF. CDR3 coding DNA: TGTGCCAGCAGTTACTCGCCTAGCCTCTACAATGAGCAGTTCTTC.

This clonotype was counted only a few times. The rearrangement links TRBV5-1 to TRBJ1-1; TRBD1 matches at 8 bases. The germline CDR1 and CDR2 sequences are SGHRS and YFSETQ. Germline trimming cut 5 bases from V and 7 bases from J; bases unmatched to any gene: 10. This CDR3 is built from 14 residues. The CDR3 loop is CASRRDGQGGEAFF. The CDR3 DNA follows: TGCGCCAGCAGACGGGACGGACAGGGTGGTGAAGCTTTCTTT. Combining the CDR3 with reference TRBV5-1 and TRBJ1-1 gives the whole variable domain KAGVTQTPRYLIKTRGQQVTLSCSPISGHRSVSWYQQTPGQGLQFLFEYFSETQRNKGNFPGRFSGRQFSNSRSEMNVSTLELGDSALYLCASRRDGQGGEAFFGQGTRLTVV.

The V gene is TRBV6-2 or TRBV6-3, the J gene TRBJ2-7; the D call may be TRBD1 or TRBD2 (5 bases each). CDR1 is MNHEY and CDR2 is SVGEGT in the germline V gene. The CDR3 is 14 residues long. The V end lost 5 bases, the J end lost 3 bases, and 14 bases lay between the germline ends. CDR3 DNA: TGTGCCAGCAGTGACCTTGGGACGCACTACGAGCAGTACGTC. It yields the protein CASSDLGTHYEQYV.

The table lists this clonotype with many counts. The gene calls are TRBV20-1 and TRBJ2-3; 7 nucleotides match TRBD2. Germline CDR1 is DFQATT and CDR2 is SNEGSKA (reference sequence). This CDR3 contains 12 residues. The junction had 6 bases not matched to a gene; V was cut back by 5 bases and J by 7 bases. The chain's CDR3 is CSALGGWYTQYF. The CDR3 DNA sequence: TGCAGTGCTCTGGGGGGGTGGTATACGCAGTATTTT.

This clonotype was observed a handful of times. The rearrangement uses TRBV7-2 and TRBJ2-5; 8 positions match TRBD1. V was clipped by 5 bases and J by 5 bases; unmatched bases: 10. CDR3 size: 15 residues. Germline CDR1 is SGHTA and CDR2 is FQGNSA. CDR3 DNA sequence: TGTGCCAGCAGCCGGAATCAGGGGGCTGGGGAGACCCAGTACTTC. Translating gives CASSRNQGAGETQYF.

This clonotype was detected only a few times. This chain links TRBV7-8 with TRBJ2-7; tentative D call: TRBD2 (5 bases). The V end was cut by 5 bases, the J end by 5 bases, with 13 bases between. The CDR3 spans 13 residues. CDR1 and CDR2 (germline): SGHVS, FQNEAQ. The CDR3, as DNA: TGTGCCAGCAGCCTAGGGAGCGTTGACGAGCAGTACGTC. It translates to CASSLGSVDEQYV.

The chain is built from TRBV10-2 and TRBJ2-7; no definite D call. V gave up 6 bases and J gave up 1 base, with 10 bases separating them. Germline CDR1 WSHSY, CDR2 SAAADI. The CDR3 sequence is 13 residues long. The CDR3 protein is CASSPDTSYEQYF. The CDR3 DNA reads as TGCGCCAGCAGCCCCGACACTTCCTACGAGCAGTACTTC.

The chain combines TRBV24-1 with TRBJ2-7; TRBD2 aligns across 7 bases. V dropped 0 bases and J dropped 1; count of bases not matched to a gene: 5. This CDR3 region has 16 residues. Germline V CDR1 and CDR2: KGHDR, SFDVKD. CDR3 region: CATSDLRAGNSYEQYV. In nucleotides, the CDR3 is TGTGCCACCAGTGATTTGAGAGCGGGGAATTCCTACGAGCAGTACGTC.

The DNA of the CDR3 is TGTGCCAGCAGGTGGGGGGCCGGCGGGGAGCTGTTTTTT. Translating gives CASRWGAGGELFF. The chain joins TRBV6-2 or TRBV6-3 to TRBJ2-2; D possibly matches TRBD1 or TRBD2 (6 bases each). Germline CDR1 and CDR2: MNHEY and SVGEGT. This CDR3 is built from 13 residues. Trimming took 6 bases from V and 7 from J, leaving 12 bases between them.

This clonotype was counted only a few times. V gene TRBV12-3 or TRBV12-4 combines with J gene TRBJ2-5; the D gene is possibly TRBD1 (5 bases). V was trimmed by 3 bases and J by 3 bases, leaving 11 bases between them. This CDR3 contains 14 residues. CDR3 region: CASSLGRAKETQYF. CDR3 in DNA: TGTGCCAGCAGTTTGGGCAGGGCTAAAGAGACCCAGTACTTC.

The gene calls are TRBV28 and TRBJ1-4, with 7 nucleotides matching TRBD1. Germline lookup yields CDR1 MDHEN and CDR2 SYDVKM. The CDR3 loop spans 15 amino acids. Germline trimming cut 3 bases from V and 2 bases from J; bases unmatched to any gene: 3. CDR3 residues: CASSFRRGTNEKLFF. In nucleotides, the CDR3 is TGTGCCAGCAGTTTCCGCAGGGGGACTAATGAAAAACTGTTTTTT.

This clonotype was counted ten times or more. This chain connects TRBV20-1 to TRBJ2-7; D might be TRBD2 (5 bases). Germline V gene sequence: CDR1 DFQATT, CDR2 SNEGSKA (reference sequence). The length of the CDR3 is 11 residues. The V gene lost 5 bases and the J gene lost 4 bases, with 9 bases spanning the gap. CDR3 sequence: CSASGEYEQYF. DNA for the CDR3: TGCAGTGCTTCCGGGGAGTACGAGCAGTACTTC.

In its sample, this clonotype was seen many times. V gene TRBV12-3 or TRBV12-4 combines with J gene TRBJ2-7; 14 bases agree with TRBD2. This CDR3 region has 15 residues. The ends lost 4 bases at V and 8 bases at J; junction bases unmatched: 7. CDR3 nucleotide sequence: TGTGCCAGCAGTTCCTCGGGACTAGCGGGGGTTCAGCAGTACTTC. It specifies CASSSSGLAGVQQYF.